The 8 T cell receptor beta chains below all came from one sample that was sequenced in a study of Tregs in tolerant kidney transplant recipients. The data were produced by immunoSEQ multiplex PCR, yet TCRdb's version contains in-frame clones alone and is incomplete. The data contain some 110,000 clones, 92% of them singletons. The sequencing input was CD4+ T cells from blood. The receptors derive from a human donor in good health.

This clone was picked up a small number of times. The chain recombines TRBV4-1 with TRBJ1-3, with D tentatively TRBD1 (5 bases). V lost 1 base to trimming and J lost 0 bases, with 13 bases between them. CDR1 MGHRA and CDR2 YSYEKL come from the germline V gene. This CDR3 contains 17 residues. The CDR3 DNA is TGCGCCAGCAGCCAAGGCCCCCAGGGCCCCTCTGGAAACACCATATATTTT. It translates to CASSQGPQGPSGNTIYF.

To note about this clone: A read error may account for a junction end that differs from germline. The V and J genes are TRBV5-6 and TRBJ2-7; D may be TRBD2 (6 bases). Germline-derived CDR1 and CDR2 are SGHDT and YYEEEE. The length of the CDR3 is 14 residues. The CDR3 sequence: CASTLGLGTYEQYF. In nucleotides, the CDR3 is TGTGCCAGCACCTTGGGACTGGGCACCTACGAGCAGTACTTC.

This chain uses TRBV2 with TRBJ1-1; D remains ambiguous. Trimming shortened V by 7 bases and J by 4 bases, and 13 bases separated the two germline ends. The CDR3 spans 13 residues. Germline loops: CDR1 SNHLY, CDR2 FYNNEI. CDR3 residues: CASTASGPTEAFF. The DNA of the CDR3 is TGTGCCAGCACCGCCAGTGGCCCCACTGAAGCTTTCTTT.

Regarding this clone: This sample includes further DNA sequences coding for the same CDR3. The chain employs TRBV7-9 and TRBJ2-2; weak D call: TRBD1 (6 bases). The germline CDR1 and CDR2 sequences are SEHNR and FQNEAQ (reference sequence). This CDR3 is 14 amino acids long. V was pared by 4 bases and J by 5 bases, with 11 bases between. The CDR3 reads CASSSTGRTGELFF. The CDR3 DNA is TGTGCCAGCAGCTCCACAGGGAGAACCGGGGAGCTGTTTTTT.

The chain recombines TRBV29-1 with TRBJ1-2; TRBD1 might be the D (6 bases). The CDR3 contains 12 residues. Germline CDR1 reads SQVTM; CDR2 reads ANQGSEA. The ends were cut back, 6 bases at V and 8 bases at J, with 16 bases in the middle. The CDR3 DNA sequence: TGCAGCGTCTATGGACAGCAAAAGGGCTACACCTTC. Translating it yields CSVYGQQKGYTF.

The chain combines TRBV27 with TRBJ2-7, with D perhaps being TRBD1 or TRBD2 (6 bases each). Germline V lookup: CDR1 MNHEY, CDR2 SMNVEV (reference sequence). V shed 6 bases and J shed 0 bases, with 15 bases lying between them. CDR3 length equals 15 residues. The CDR3 coding sequence is TGTGCCAGCAGCCATGTGAGGGGGGACTCCTACGAGCAGTACTTC. It yields the protein CASSHVRGDSYEQYF.

This clone is a singleton in its sample. The chain has TRBV4-1 and TRBJ1-5, with D possibly TRBD1 on 6 matching bases. CDR3 length: 14 residues. V lost 4 bases to trimming and J lost 4 bases, with 11 bases between them. Germline CDR1 reads MGHRA; CDR2 reads YSYEKL. The CDR3 DNA reads as TGCGCCAGCAGCCTACAGGGAAGGAATCAGCCCCAGCATTTT. It translates to CASSLQGRNQPQHF.

The rearrangement joins TRBV18 to TRBJ2-7, with D unclear. V shed 3 bases and J shed 0 bases, with 9 bases lying between them. Germline V gene lookup returns CDR1 KGHSH and CDR2 LQKENI. The CDR3 runs to 14 residues. The CDR3 sequence: CASSPGRTSYEQYF. CDR3 in DNA: TGTGCCAGCTCACCTGGACGGACCTCCTACGAGCAGTACTTC.